This section outlines one T cell receptor beta chain sequence together with its context. Its specificity is unknown. cDNA libraries for TCR alpha and TCR beta, carrying sample barcodes and UMIs, came from 5'RACE with constant-segment primers. One entry per CDR3 protein results from TCRdb running MiXCR on the 5' RACE reads. The repertoire has about 430,000 distinct CDR3 sequences, about 24% of them found once; the top ten carry around 8.1%. The V end lost 4 bases, the J end lost 0 bases, and 9 bases lay between the germline ends. The CDR3 runs to 14 residues. This sample was taken from a study of T-cell memory formation after mild COVID-19. General study points: Researchers report contracting CD4+ clones mostly in CM and EM, with CD8+ clones in EMRA. While clones contracting from day 15 to 85 were balanced between CD4 and CD8, later expanders leaned CD4+.

Source material: PBMCs or a T cell subset sorted from them (not recorded which). The sequence derives from an adult woman who had mild COVID-19 (a few samples of this study predate the infection). Cell type and time point are not known. The chain recombines TRBV12-3 or TRBV12-4 with TRBJ2-5; D not resolved. The CDR3 DNA reads TGTGCCAGCAGTTCGTACACGTACCAAGAGACCCAGTACTTC. Translated: CASSSYTYQETQYF.